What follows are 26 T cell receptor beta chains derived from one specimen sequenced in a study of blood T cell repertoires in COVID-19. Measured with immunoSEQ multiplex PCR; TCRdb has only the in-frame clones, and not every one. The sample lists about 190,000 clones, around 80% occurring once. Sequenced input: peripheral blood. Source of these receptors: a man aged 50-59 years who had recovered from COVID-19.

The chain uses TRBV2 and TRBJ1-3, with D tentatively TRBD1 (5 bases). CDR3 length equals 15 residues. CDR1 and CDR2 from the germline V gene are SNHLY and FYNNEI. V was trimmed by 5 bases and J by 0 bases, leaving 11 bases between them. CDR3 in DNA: TGTGCCAGCAGTTTAACAGGACACTCTGGAAACACCATATATTTT. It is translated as CASSLTGHSGNTIYF.

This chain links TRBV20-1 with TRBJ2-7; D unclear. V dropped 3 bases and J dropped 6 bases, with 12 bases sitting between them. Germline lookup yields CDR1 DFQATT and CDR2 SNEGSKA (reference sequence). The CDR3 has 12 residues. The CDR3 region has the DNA TGCAGTGCTAGTCGCGGTCAGTCCGAGCAGTACTTC. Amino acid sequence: CSASRGQSEQYF.

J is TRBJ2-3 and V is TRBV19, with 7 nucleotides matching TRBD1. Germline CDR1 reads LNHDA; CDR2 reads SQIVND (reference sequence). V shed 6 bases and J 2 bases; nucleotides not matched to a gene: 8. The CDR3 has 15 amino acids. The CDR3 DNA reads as TGTGCCAGTAGAGATCCCGGGACAGACACAGATACGCAGTATTTT. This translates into CASRDPGTDTDTQYF.

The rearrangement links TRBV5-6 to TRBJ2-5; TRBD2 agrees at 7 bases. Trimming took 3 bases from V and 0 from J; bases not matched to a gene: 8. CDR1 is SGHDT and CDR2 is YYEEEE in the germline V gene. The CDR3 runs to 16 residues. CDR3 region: CASSYGLAEYQETQYF. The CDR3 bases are TGTGCCAGCAGCTACGGCCTAGCGGAATACCAAGAGACCCAGTACTTC.

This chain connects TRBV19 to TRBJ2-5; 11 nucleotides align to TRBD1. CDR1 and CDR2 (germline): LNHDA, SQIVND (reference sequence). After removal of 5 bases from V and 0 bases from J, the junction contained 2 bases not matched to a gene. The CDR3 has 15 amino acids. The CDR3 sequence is CASSEDRGHQETQYF. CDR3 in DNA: TGTGCCAGTAGTGAGGACAGGGGGCACCAAGAGACCCAGTACTTC.

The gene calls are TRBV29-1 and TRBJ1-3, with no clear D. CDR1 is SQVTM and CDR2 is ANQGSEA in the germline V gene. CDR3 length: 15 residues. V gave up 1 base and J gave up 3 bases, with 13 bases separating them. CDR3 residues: CSVEGLDAGGNTIYF. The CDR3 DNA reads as TGCAGCGTTGAAGGGCTCGACGCAGGTGGAAACACCATATATTTT.

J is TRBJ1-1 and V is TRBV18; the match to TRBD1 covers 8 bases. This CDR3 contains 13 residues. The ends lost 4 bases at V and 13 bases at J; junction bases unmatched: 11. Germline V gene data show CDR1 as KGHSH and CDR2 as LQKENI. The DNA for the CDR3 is TGTGCCAGCTCACAAGACGGACAGGGAAGTCTTTTCTTT. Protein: CASSQDGQGSLFF.

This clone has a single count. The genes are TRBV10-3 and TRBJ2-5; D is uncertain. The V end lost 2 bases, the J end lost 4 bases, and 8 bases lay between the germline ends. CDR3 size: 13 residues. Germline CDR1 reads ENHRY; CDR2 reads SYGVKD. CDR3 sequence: CAISEGNIETQYF. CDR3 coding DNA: TGTGCCATCAGTGAGGGTAACATAGAGACCCAGTACTTC.

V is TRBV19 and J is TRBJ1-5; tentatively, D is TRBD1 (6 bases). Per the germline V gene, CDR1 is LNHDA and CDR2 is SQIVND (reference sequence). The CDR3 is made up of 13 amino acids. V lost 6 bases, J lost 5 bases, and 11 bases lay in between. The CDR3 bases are TGTGCCAGTAGCCTAGAGGGGGATCAGCCCCAGCATTTT. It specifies CASSLEGDQPQHF.

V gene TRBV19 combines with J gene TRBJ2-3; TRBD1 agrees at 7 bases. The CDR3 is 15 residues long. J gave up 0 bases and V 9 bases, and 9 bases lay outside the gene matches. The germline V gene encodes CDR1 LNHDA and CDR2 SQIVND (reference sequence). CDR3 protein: CASRDRQPSTDTQYF. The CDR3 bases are TGTGCCAGCAGGGACAGACAACCTAGCACAGATACGCAGTATTTT.

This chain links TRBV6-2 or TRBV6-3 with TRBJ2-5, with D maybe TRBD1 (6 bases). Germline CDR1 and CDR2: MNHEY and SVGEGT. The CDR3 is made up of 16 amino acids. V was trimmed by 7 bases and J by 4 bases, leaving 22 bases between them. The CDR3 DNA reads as TGTGCCAGCACCCCGGGACACTTCTCGATGGGAGAGACCCAGTACTTC. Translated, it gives CASTPGHFSMGETQYF.

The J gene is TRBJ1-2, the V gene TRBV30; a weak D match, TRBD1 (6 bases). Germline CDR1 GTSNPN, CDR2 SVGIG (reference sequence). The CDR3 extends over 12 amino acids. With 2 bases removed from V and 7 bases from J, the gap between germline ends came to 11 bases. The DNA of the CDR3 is TGTGCCTGGAGTACAGGGTGGGGTGGCTACACCTTC. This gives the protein CAWSTGWGGYTF.

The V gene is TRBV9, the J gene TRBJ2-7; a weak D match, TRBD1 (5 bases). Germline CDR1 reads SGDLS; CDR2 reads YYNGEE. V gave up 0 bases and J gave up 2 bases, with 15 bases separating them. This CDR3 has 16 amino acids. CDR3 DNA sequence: TGTGCCAGCAGCGTAGGACAGCCCCACAAGCCCTACGAGCAGTACTTC. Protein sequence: CASSVGQPHKPYEQYF. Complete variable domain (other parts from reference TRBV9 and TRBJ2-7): DSGVTQTPKHLITATGQRVTLRCSPRSGDLSVYWYQQSLDQGLQFLIQYYNGEERAKGNILERFSAQQFPDLHSELNLSSLELGDSALYFCASSVGQPHKPYEQYFGPGTRLTVT.

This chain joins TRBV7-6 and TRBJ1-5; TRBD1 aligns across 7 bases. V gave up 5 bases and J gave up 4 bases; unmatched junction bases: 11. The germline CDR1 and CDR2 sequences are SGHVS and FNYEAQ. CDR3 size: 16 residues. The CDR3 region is CASSGNRDRVNQPQHF. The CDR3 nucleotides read TGTGCCAGCAGCGGAAACCGGGACAGAGTTAATCAGCCCCAGCATTTT. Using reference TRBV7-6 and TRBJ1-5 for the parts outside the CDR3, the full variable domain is GAGVSQSPRYKVTKRGQDVALRCDPISGHVSLYWYRQALGQGPEFLTYFNYEAQQDKSGLPNDRFSAERPEGSISTLTIQRTEQRDSAMYRCASSGNRDRVNQPQHFGDGTRLSIL.

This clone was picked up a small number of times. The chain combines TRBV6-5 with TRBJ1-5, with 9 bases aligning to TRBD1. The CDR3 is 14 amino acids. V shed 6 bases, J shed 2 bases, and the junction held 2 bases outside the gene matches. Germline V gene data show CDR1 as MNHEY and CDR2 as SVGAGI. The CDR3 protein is CASRWTGGNQPQHF. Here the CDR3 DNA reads TGTGCCAGCAGGTGGACAGGGGGCAATCAGCCCCAGCATTTT.

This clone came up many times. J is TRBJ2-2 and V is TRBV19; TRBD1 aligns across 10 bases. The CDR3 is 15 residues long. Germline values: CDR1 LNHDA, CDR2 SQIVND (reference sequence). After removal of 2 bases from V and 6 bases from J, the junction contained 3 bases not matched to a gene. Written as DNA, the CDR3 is TGTGCCAGTAGTATATTGACAGGGGGCTCCGGGGAGCTGTTTTTT. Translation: CASSILTGGSGELFF.

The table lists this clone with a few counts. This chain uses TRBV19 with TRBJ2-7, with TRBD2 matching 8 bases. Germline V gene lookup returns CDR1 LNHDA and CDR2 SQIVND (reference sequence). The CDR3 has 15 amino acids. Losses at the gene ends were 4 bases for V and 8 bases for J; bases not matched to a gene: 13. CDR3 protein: CASSKAGGTGRKQYF. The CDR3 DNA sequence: TGTGCCAGTAGTAAGGCGGGAGGTACGGGTCGGAAGCAGTACTTC. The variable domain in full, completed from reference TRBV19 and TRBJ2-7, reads DGGITQSPKYLFRKEGQNVTLSCEQNLNHDAMYWYRQDPGQGLRLIYYSQIVNDFQKGDIAEGYSVSREKKESFPLTVTSAQKNPTAFYLCASSKAGGTGRKQYFGPGTRLTVT.

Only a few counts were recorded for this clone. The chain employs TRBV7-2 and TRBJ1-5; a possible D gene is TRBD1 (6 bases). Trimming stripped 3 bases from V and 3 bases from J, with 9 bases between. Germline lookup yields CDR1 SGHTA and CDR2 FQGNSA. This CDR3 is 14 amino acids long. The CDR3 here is CASSFYRVNQPQHF. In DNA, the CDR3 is TGTGCCAGCAGCTTCTACAGGGTCAATCAGCCCCAGCATTTT. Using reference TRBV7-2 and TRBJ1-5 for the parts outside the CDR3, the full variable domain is GAGVSQSPSNKVTEKGKDVELRCDPISGHTALYWYRQSLGQGLEFLIYFQGNSAPDKSGLPSDRFSAERTGGSVSTLTIQRTQQEDSAVYLCASSFYRVNQPQHFGDGTRLSIL.

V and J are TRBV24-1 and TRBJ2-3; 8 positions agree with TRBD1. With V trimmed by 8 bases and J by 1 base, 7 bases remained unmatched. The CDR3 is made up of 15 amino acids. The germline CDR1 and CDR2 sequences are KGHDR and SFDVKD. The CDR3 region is CATTPSTGGTDTQYF. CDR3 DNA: TGTGCCACCACCCCCTCGACAGGGGGCACAGATACGCAGTATTTT.

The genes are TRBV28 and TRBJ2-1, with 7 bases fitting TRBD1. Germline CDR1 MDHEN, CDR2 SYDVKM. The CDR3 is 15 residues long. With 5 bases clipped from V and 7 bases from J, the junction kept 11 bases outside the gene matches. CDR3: CASSTYRGGSNEQFF. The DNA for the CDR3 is TGTGCCAGCAGTACGTACAGGGGCGGTTCGAATGAGCAGTTCTTC. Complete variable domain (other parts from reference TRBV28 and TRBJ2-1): DVKVTQSSRYLVKRTGEKVFLECVQDMDHENMFWYRQDPGLGLRLIYFSYDVKMKEKGDIPEGYSVSREKKERFSLILESASTNQTSMYLCASSTYRGGSNEQFFGPGTRLTVL.

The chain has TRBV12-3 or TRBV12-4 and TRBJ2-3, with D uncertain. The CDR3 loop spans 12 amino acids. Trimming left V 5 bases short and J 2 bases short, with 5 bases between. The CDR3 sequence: CASSKHTDTQYF. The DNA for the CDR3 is TGTGCCAGCAGTAAGCACACAGATACGCAGTATTTT.

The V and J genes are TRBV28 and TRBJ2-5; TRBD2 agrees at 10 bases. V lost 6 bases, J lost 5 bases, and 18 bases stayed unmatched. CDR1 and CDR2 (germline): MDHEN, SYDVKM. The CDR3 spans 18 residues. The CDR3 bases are TGTGCCAGCAGCCAAACGGTAGCGGGAGGATTCTTTGGGGAGACCCAGTACTTC. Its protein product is CASSQTVAGGFFGETQYF.

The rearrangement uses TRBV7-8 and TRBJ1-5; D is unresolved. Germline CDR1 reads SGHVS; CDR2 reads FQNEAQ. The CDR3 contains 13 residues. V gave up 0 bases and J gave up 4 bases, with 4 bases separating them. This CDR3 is CASSLARNQPQHF. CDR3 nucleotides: TGTGCCAGCAGCTTAGCCAGGAATCAGCCCCAGCATTTT. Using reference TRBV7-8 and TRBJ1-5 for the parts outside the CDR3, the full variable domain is GAGVSQSPRYKVAKRGQDVALRCDPISGHVSLFWYQQALGQGPEFLTYFQNEAQLDKSGLPSDRFFAERPEGSVSTLKIQRTQQEDSAVYLCASSLARNQPQHFGDGTRLSIL.

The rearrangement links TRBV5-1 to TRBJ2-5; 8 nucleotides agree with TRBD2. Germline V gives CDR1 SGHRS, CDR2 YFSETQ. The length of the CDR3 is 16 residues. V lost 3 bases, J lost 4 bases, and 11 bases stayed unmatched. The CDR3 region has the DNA TGCGCCAGCAGCTCGGACCCCCGGGGGGGAGGAGAGACCCAGTACTTC. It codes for CASSSDPRGGGETQYF.

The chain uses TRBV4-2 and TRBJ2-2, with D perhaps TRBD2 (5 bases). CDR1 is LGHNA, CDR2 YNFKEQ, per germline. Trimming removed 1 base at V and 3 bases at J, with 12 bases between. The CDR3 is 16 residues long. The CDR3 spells CASSQVDSEHTGELFF. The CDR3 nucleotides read TGTGCCAGCAGCCAAGTCGATAGCGAACACACCGGGGAGCTGTTTTTT.

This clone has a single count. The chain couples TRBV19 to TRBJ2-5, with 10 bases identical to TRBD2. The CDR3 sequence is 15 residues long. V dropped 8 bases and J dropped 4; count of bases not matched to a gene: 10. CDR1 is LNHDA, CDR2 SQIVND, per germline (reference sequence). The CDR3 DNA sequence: TGTGCCAGTGGGCCTCTAGCGGGAGTACCAGAGACCCAGTACTTC. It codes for CASGPLAGVPETQYF.